This T cell receptor beta chain was observed in a study of blood T cells in healthy people across ages (dated by TCRdb to between 2015 and 2017). Regarding the research as a whole: Template switching captured roughly one uniquely barcoded TCR beta cDNA molecule per two T cells in model experiments. Age-related changes in TCR beta repertoire diversity were measured in the study by deep sequencing normalized with unique cDNA molecular identifiers. Four age groups were formed from the donors: young (average about 17 years), middle-aged (around 41), aged (62) and long-lived (around 82). To avoid experimental bias, donors of different ages were distributed randomly across sequencing lanes. For two donors (one aged 18 to 30 and one aged 80 or older), the study analyzed two additional independent replicas of 1 million unique cDNA reads from the same blood draw. Overall results and qualifications from the work: Because profiling used bulk unsorted PBMCs, naive and antigen-experienced compartments could not be compared conclusively. The long-lived group showed more naive CD4+ T cells, fewer expanded clones and increased TCR diversity than the aged group, suggesting age selection. The percentage of naive T cells measured by flow cytometry correlated strongly with observed TCR beta diversity. Estimates of total diversity based on one million sequenced T cells were considered lower bounds and underestimates. Because the CMV infection status of the donors was unknown, age-related changes in expanded clonotypes may potentially have been confounded. Observed TCR beta diversity per million T cells fell roughly linearly with age, and a significant reduction was already apparent by age roughly 40.

At least ten counts were recorded for this clonotype. It lacks a known antigen. Within one base of it there is no much larger clone, and no base qualities were kept. Library preparation employed 5' RACE. These reads were obtained on an Illumina HiSeq 2500. A second PCR of roughly 6 to 11 cycles was run with a J-beta primer mix and a sample-barcoded 5' primer. Each TCR beta cDNA molecule received a unique molecular identifier from a template-switch 5' adaptor carrying 12 random nucleotides. Each sample yielded at least 2.5 million CDR3-containing paired-end reads. First-strand cDNA synthesis was performed from all RNA using the Mint cDNA synthesis kit, with priming by a TRBC-specific oligonucleotide. After uracil-DNA glycosylase treatment, a first 18-cycle PCR used universal primers M1SS and BC2_uni_R on all cDNA. For the original study's pipeline: Each sample was normalized by randomly selecting 1 million high-quality reads, each carrying a distinct molecular identifier. Reads sharing molecular identifiers were discarded rather than binned into consensus sequences. CDR3 identification, clonotype clustering and error correction used MiTCR with a Q25 quality threshold and the strictest error-elimination algorithm. A nonparametric unseen species model with Euler transformation was used to estimate lower-bound total TCR beta diversity. TCRdb trimmed public reads at Q25 via fastp, called clones via MiXCR and kept in-frame beta chains. Rows merge per CDR3 protein into single entries with the most common DNA and genes. The V and J calls were determined by TCRdb, not by the authors. The sample table lists some 1.5 million distinct CDR3 sequences, roughly 27% of them with a count of one. In total, the top ten clones hold roughly 8% of the sample.

The donors were a few dozen Caucasian individuals from Russia, aged roughly 6 to 100 years, who were systemically healthy. Roughly 11 milliliters of peripheral blood were drawn from each donor into EDTA-treated Vacutainer tubes. Ficoll-Paque density-gradient centrifugation was used to isolate PBMCs, with at least 6.5 million per sample. Trizol reagent was used to extract total RNA from the PBMCs, yielding at least 6 micrograms per sample. Naive CD45RAhigh/CD27high T cell percentages were measured by flow cytometry on a PBMC aliquot from every donor. V is cut by 4 bases and J by 7 bases, and the space between the germline ends is 18 bases. From its cysteine to its phenylalanine, the CDR3 spans 14 amino acids. The only DNA kept is the CDR3, 42 bases in frame from the first base. Looking up the germline V gene yields CDR1 SGHRS and CDR2 YFSETQ.

This clonotype was obtained from a woman between 25 and 40 years old in good health. Sample: blood. Recombination joined TRBV5-1 with TRBJ2-7; TRBD1 is a weak D gene call, 5 bases matching. The CDR3 region: CASSPDRIYDEQYF. DNA sequence: TGCGCCAGCAGCCCTGACAGAATCTACGATGAGCAGTACTTC.